A few counts support the clone carrying this T cell receptor beta chain. Its specificity is unknown. This specimen belongs to a study of cytomegalovirus exposure and HLA in healthy donors. Study results and limitations: In a later analysis, CMV-associated beta chains were mostly HLA-associated, it appeared. Most likely, a cluster of highly shared sequence variants arose as a sequencing artifact. A few chains tied to CMV proved CMV antigen-specific in vitro. Data from an earlier analysis indicated that most TCR beta V segments were productive either about 90% or about 30% of the time.

60 Vbeta and 13 Jbeta primers were used in PCR. Generated by immunoSEQ multiplex PCR, the TCRdb table keeps only in-frame clones and is missing some. The sample carries roughly 120,000 clones, roughly 9.9% recorded once. Sequenced input: PBMCs. The TCR comes from a man younger than 45 in good health and CMV-seronegative.

The CDR3 nucleotides read TGTGCCAGCAGCTTAGGACGACTAGCGGGATCCTACAATGAGCAGTTCTTC. Its translation is CASSLGRLAGSYNEQFF. V usage is TRBV7-9 and J usage is TRBJ2-1; 11 positions agree with TRBD2. Germline V CDR1 and CDR2: SEHNR, FQNEAQ (reference sequence). The J segment lost 1 base and the V segment lost 1 base, leaving 3 bases of the junction unmatched. The CDR3 runs to 17 residues.